This T cell receptor beta chain was sequenced for a study of blood T cell repertoires in COVID-19. TCRdb's table, derived via immunoSEQ multiplex PCR, lists solely in-frame clones and lacks some. The data contain 250,000 or so clones, approximately 86% of them singletons. Germline-derived CDR1 and CDR2 are MNHNS and SASEGT. CDR3 length: 14 residues. V was clipped by 3 bases and J by 0 bases, with 6 bases between them. This sequence joins TRBV6-1 and TRBJ1-5; possible D gene TRBD1, 6 bases. This clonotype originated in a man aged 35 to 55 with active or convalescent COVID-19. The sample consisted of peripheral blood. The CDR3 region is CASSDRGSNQPQHF. The CDR3 DNA follows: TGTGCCAGCAGTGACAGGGGTAGCAATCAGCCCCAGCATTTT.